Listed here is a single T cell receptor beta chain. Its antigen is currently unknown. Each TCR cDNA molecule carried a unique molecular identifier. TCRdb called the 5' RACE reads again in MiXCR, with one record for every CDR3 protein. The repertoire holds approximately 11,000 distinct CDR3 sequences, with around 10% as singletons. These data originate in a study of spatial heterogeneity in lung cancer. Findings and caveats of the study: How many expanded intratumoral alpha and beta TCRs were present tracked the tumor mutation count, which was a count of nonsynonymous mutations.

Time point of the sample: sample taken at primary tumor resection. CDR3 length equals 13 residues. The germline V gene encodes CDR1 GTSNPN and CDR2 SVGIG (reference sequence). The germline V and J ends were trimmed by 0 bases and 7 bases, with 12 bases remaining between them. This specimen consisted of lung tumor tissue, obtained at surgery. This TCR was recovered from a female donor with early-stage non-small cell lung cancer. The chain employs TRBV30 and TRBJ2-5; D not certain. The DNA of the CDR3 is TGTGCCTGGAGTGTAACGCTAACCAGGACCCAGTACTTC. Its translation is CAWSVTLTRTQYF.